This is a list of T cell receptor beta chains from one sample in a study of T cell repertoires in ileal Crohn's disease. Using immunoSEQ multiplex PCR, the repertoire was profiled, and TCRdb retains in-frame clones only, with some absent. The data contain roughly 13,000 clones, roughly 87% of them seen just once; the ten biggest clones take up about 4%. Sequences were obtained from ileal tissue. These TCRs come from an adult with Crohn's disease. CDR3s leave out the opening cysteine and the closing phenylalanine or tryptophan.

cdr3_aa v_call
ASSLLGTGGQNTEAF TRBV28
ASSRSGGFRETQY TRBV14
ASSTTSGTGELF TRBV7-3
ASSLNPSGSGTDTQY TRBV7-3
ASSLDSGLSSYEQY TRBV5-1
ACTQGHGYT TRBV30
AGEGLGSLREQY TRBV30
ASSRSSYEQY TRBV6-6
ASSPQAGNTEAF TRBV18
ASSPRTSGDYNEQF TRBV9
ASSLRQGYGYT TRBV5-6
AWTRGYGYT TRBV30
ASSPGRDQPQH TRBV18
ASSDRGARDGYT TRBV6-1
ASSISGYEQY TRBV19
ASSATAVDGYT TRBV18
ASSTGLAGGFDEQF TRBV7-3
SVEAQIGGYT TRBV29-1
ASGNRRETQY TRBV5-1
ASTGTGSSGAKYNEQF TRBV2
ASSIGQGAGETQY TRBV19
ASSHGQLPLYNEQF TRBV7-9
ASSYYGTTDYEQY TRBV6-6
ASSRAGNEQY TRBV18
ASSWDRVSYEQY TRBV10-1
AWSRDSHTEAF TRBV30
ASSLGLAGGPEY TRBV19
ASSVDSLNYGYT TRBV7-8
ASSMAGTGGTQY TRBV19
ASSLATSGAGTDTQY TRBV5-7
ASSFYAGGGNQPQH TRBV7-9
ASSDGLAGRSYNEQF TRBV6-1
ASSGGGGEVYGYT TRBV9
ASSVGWGSGRSYSYNEQF TRBV9
ALRQGRNVVSGELF TRBV30
AWSAGGTAYGYT TRBV30
ASSEAPGSPYEQY TRBV6-1
ASSSGTLPNTEAF TRBV5-6
SAPQGFEQF TRBV20-1
ASSETRQGNEKLF TRBV10-2
ASSSVGGETQY TRBV7-9
SVVAFVSSYEQY TRBV29-1
ASSRGTDPVTQY TRBV5-1
ASSFYRDYGYT TRBV5-1
ASRTDRSNQSQH TRBV5-1
ASTSFTDTQY TRBV6-1
ASSLDGTGVT TRBV11-2
AISELSNTGELF TRBV10-3
ASSLTGLAGETQY TRBV7-3
ASSHRLPSNTGELF TRBV4-3
ASKGQSFETQY TRBV2
ASSSRPMLAGGVDTQY TRBV13
ASSIGAHRGDTEAF TRBV19
ASSSPRTEAF TRBV7-2
ASSVRIQETQY TRBV10-1
ASSPTRGTDTQY TRBV7-3
ASSILGEQETQY TRBV5-4